This TCR beta chain was retrieved from a study of shared clonotypes between healthy human individuals. Study background: Three plates each covered CD4 naive and memory; CD8 naive two, CD8 memory one.

Study-wide results and limits: Approximately 5% was the fraction of naive CD4 clonotypes found shared across a few donors. Larger richness was generally estimated for naive than memory subsets.

Data came from immunoSEQ multiplex PCR; TCRdb stores just in-frame clones and leaves some out. The data contain hundreds of thousands of clones, nearly 97% of them singletons. Comments on this clone: No antigen is known for it.

Per germline, CDR1 PRHDT and CDR2 FYEKMQ (reference sequence). Trimming removed 5 bases at V and 10 bases at J, with 9 bases between. This CDR3 region has 11 residues. Naive CD8 cells, CD45RO-negative and positively selected for CCR7, excluded terminally differentiated effector memory CD45RA+ cells. This clonotype originated in a woman aged 25 to 39 in good health. The chain recombines TRBV13 with TRBJ2-1; D may correspond to TRBD1 or TRBD2 (5 bases each). The sequencing sample was made of naive CD8+ T cells sorted from blood. The CDR3 reads CASSPGTEQFF. CDR3 in DNA: TGTGCCAGCAGCCCCGGGACCGAGCAGTTCTTC.